This entry concerns a single T cell receptor (beta chain). This clonotype was seen ten or more times. Its cognate antigen has yet to be identified. There are no base qualities to consult, and no much larger clone falls within one base. This record comes from a study of T-cell reconstitution after alpha-beta-depleted transplantation in children (dated by TCRdb to the mid-2010s). General notes on the study: T-cell immune reconstitution after TCRalphabeta/CD19-depleted allogeneic hematopoietic cell transplantation in children was quantitatively tracked in the study by means of TCR repertoire profiling. The investigation overall reported the following: Hyperexpanded clone frequencies declined over subsequent months; after one year, T-cell counts and TCRbeta diversity were mostly attributed to newly produced T cells. The apparently early alphabetaT-cell count recovery about two months after transplant was reportedly dependent on only several hundred rapidly expanded clones derived from non-depleted graft cells. In some patients, the high TCRbeta diversity seen at day 60 was put down to recipient T cells and intrathymic progenitors that had survived conditioning.

Taken with the paper, the label for treatment or condition translates to: allogeneic hematopoietic cell transplantation with graft depleted of TCRalphabeta T cells and CD19 B cells. Transplant recipients were children who received TCRalphabeta/CD19-depleted allogeneic hematopoietic cell grafts. The protocol used for the library was PCR. Sequencing relied on an Illumina HiSeq 2500. TCR library preparation used molecular barcoding, with unique molecular identifiers applied to normalize quantification of the TCRbeta repertoire. The public sequencing data were trimmed at Q25 with fastp and processed into clonotypes with MiXCR by TCRdb, which kept only in-frame beta chains. Duplicate CDR3 protein sequences are folded into a single record with the most common DNA and genes. For this sample the table gives 580,000 or so distinct CDR3 sequences, of which roughly 24% were detected only once. The top ten hold approximately 14% of the sample.

There are 14 amino acids in the CDR3, from cysteine to phenylalanine inclusive. The only DNA kept is the CDR3, 42 bases in frame from the first base. The germline V gene gives CDR1 as SGHRS and CDR2 as YFSETQ. V is shortened by 4 bases, J by 6 bases, and the region joining them spans 15 bases. The sequence derives from a boy younger than two who had a stem cell transplant for acute myeloid leukemia, so the T cells may come from the graft donor. Sequencing used PBMCs, mostly from graft donor cells, obtained 360 days after TCRalphabeta/CD19-depleted stem cell transplant. The chain uses TRBV5-1 and TRBJ2-3; the D segment might be TRBD1 or TRBD2, since each matches 6 bases. For the CDR3, the sequence is CASSRGGLGDTQYF. The DNA reads TGCGCCAGCAGCCGAGGGGGACTGGGGGATACGCAGTATTTT.